A selection of T cell receptor beta chains follows, all from one sample in a study of shared clonotypes between healthy human individuals. Repertoires were generated with immunoSEQ multiplex PCR, while TCRdb's copy carries only in-frame clones and drops some. The data show approximately 980,000 clones, about 80% seen once. The material sequenced was memory CD4+ T cells sorted from blood. Source of these receptors: a man between 18 and 29 years old in good health. Both conserved end residues are part of each CDR3.

V	J	length	CDR3
TRBV27	TRBJ2-1	16	CASLSRAGAGVGEQFF
TRBV30	TRBJ1-1	15	CAWSPPQGVNTEAFF
TRBV10-3	TRBJ2-3	16	CAISESSGFNTDTQYF
TRBV6-1	TRBJ2-1	17	CASSEARLAGFYNEQFF
TRBV7-3	TRBJ2-2	16	CASSLSRSQGAGELFF
TRBV7-9	TRBJ2-1	13	CASSLVGYNEQFF
TRBV27	TRBJ2-2	12	CASREGGGELFF
TRBV11-2	TRBJ1-6	14	CASSLPSWESPLHF
TRBV30	TRBJ2-2	15	CAWSRGASSTGELFF
TRBV7-9	TRBJ2-7	15	CASSRDRGPIYEQYF
TRBV7-8	TRBJ2-7	16	CASSTGTYSGIHEQYF
TRBV10-3	TRBJ2-5	15	CAISHRDAVTETQYF
TRBV2	TRBJ1-5	15	CASSERAGGNQPQHF
TRBV2	TRBJ2-1	15	CASSETTGHYNEQFF
TRBV7-2	TRBJ2-5	12	CASSLGGRTQYF
TRBV7-2	TRBJ2-2	16	CASSLGTGLNTGELFF
TRBV5-3	TRBJ2-2	16	CARSFPGQANTGELFF
TRBV6-1	TRBJ1-1	12	CASSERGSEAFF
TRBV19	TRBJ2-7	15	CASSTKYGIHYEQYF
TRBV30	TRBJ1-5	13	CAWSVGGNQPQHF
TRBV5-1	TRBJ2-3	15	CASSWGQGRTDTQYF
TRBV10-1	TRBJ2-1	13	CASRTVWYNEQFF